This paragraph reports one T cell receptor beta chain. These data come from a study of shared clonotypes between healthy human individuals. Deep was the level at which the assay was run. The assay was immunoSEQ multiplex PCR, and TCRdb's table has in-frame clones only and misses some. The profile shows 1,500,000 or so clones, about 98.5% of them singletons. Per germline, CDR1 SGHDT and CDR2 YYEEEE. CDR3 size: 11 residues. The V gene lost 5 bases and the J gene lost 3 bases, with 6 bases spanning the gap. The chain combines TRBV5-6 with TRBJ2-7; D is undetermined. Sequences were obtained from naive CD4+ T cells sorted from blood. The subset: CD45RA+ positively selected. The sequence was obtained from a man aged 25 to 40 in good health. CDR3 nucleotides: TGTGCCAGCAGAATATACTACGAGCAGTACTTC. Translated, it gives CASRIYYEQYF. Filled out from reference TRBV5-6 and TRBJ2-7, the complete variable domain reads DAGVTQSPTHLIKTRGQQVTLRCSPKSGHDTVSWYQQALGQGPQFIFQYYEEEERQRGNFPDRFSGHQFPNYSSELNVNALLLGDSALYLCASRIYYEQYFGPGTRLTVT.